This T cell receptor beta chain was sequenced during a study of T cells after yellow fever vaccination. TCRdb recomputed calls from the 5' RACE reads with MiXCR, one row per CDR3 protein. The table records about 340,000 distinct CDR3 sequences, roughly 8.7% of them present only once. The sample holds a few counts of this clonotype. This sequence originates from a young man who received the YFV17D yellow fever vaccine. The sequencing used PBMCs, collected on the day of the first yellow fever vaccination.

The CDR3 DNA sequence: TGCAGTGCTAGAGGGTGGGGGGCATATCAGCCCCAGCATTTT. It translates to CSARGWGAYQPQHF. V usage is TRBV20-1 and J usage is TRBJ1-5; tentative D call: TRBD1 (6 bases). The germline gives CDR1 DFQATT, CDR2 SNEGSKA (reference sequence). Trimming cost V 1 base and J 5 bases, with 12 bases left between them. This CDR3 comprises 14 residues.